The clone carrying this TCR beta chain was seen a handful of times. The data were obtained in a study of cytomegalovirus exposure and HLA in healthy donors. Germline CDR1 and CDR2: SEHNR and FQNEAQ (reference sequence). J gave up 7 bases and V 6 bases, and 6 bases lay outside the gene matches. This CDR3 comprises 14 residues. PCR used 60 Vbeta primers and 13 Jbeta primers. Assay used: immunoSEQ multiplex PCR; TCRdb lists only in-frame clones, some missing. There are 150,000 to 200,000 clones in the sample; roughly 13% occur only once, and 7.8% lies in the top ten. This TCR came from a man in his fifties or sixties in good health and CMV-seropositive. The chain employs TRBV7-9 and TRBJ1-6, with 7 bases matching TRBD1. Material for sequencing was PBMCs. The DNA for the CDR3 is TGTGCCAGCAGGCAACAGGGGAACAATTCACCCCTCCACTTT. This gives the protein CASRQQGNNSPLHF.